These 24 T cell receptor beta chains were sequenced from one sample in a study of blood T cell repertoires in COVID-19. Measured with immunoSEQ multiplex PCR; TCRdb has only the in-frame clones, and not every one. The table shows some 340,000 clones, with around 83% occurring only once. Source material: peripheral blood. The receptors here all came from a man aged 30 to 45 with active or convalescent COVID-19.

The V gene is TRBV10-3, the J gene TRBJ1-2, with TRBD1 as a possible D gene (5 bases). The length of the CDR3 is 13 residues. The V gene's germline CDR1 is ENHRY and CDR2 SYGVKD. Trimming removed 5 bases from V and 3 bases from J, with 10 bases in between. CDR3 residues: CAISLREDYGYTF. As DNA, the CDR3 is TGTGCCATCAGTCTCAGGGAAGACTATGGCTACACCTTC.

CDR3 DNA sequence: TGTCCTGGGAGCGGAACCGGGTCAATAGGGAGGGGCTCCTACGAGCAGTACTTC. Its translation is CPGSGTGSIGRGSYEQYF. The chain joins TRBV22-1 to TRBJ2-7; the table's D call, TRBD2, has no DNA check behind it. TRBV22-1 is an annotated pseudogene. This CDR3 has 18 amino acids.

J is TRBJ1-1 and V is TRBV7-2; TRBD1 is a possible D gene (6 bases). Trimming took off 6 bases at V and 7 bases at J, with 18 bases between the two ends. The CDR3 totals 14 residues. In germline, CDR1 is SGHTA, CDR2 FQGNSA. The CDR3 DNA reads as TGTGCCAGCAGTTATGCCCCAGGGGCCGGTGAAGCTTTCTTT. Translated, it gives CASSYAPGAGEAFF.

The V and J genes are TRBV7-2 and TRBJ1-4; TRBD1 might be the D (5 bases). Germline V CDR1 and CDR2: SGHTA, FQGNSA. The V and J ends lost 1 base and 8 bases respectively, with 11 bases between them. The CDR3 runs 14 residues. The CDR3 DNA follows: TGTGCCAGCAGCTTAGGCAGGGTCCGGGAAAAACTGTTTTTT. It codes for CASSLGRVREKLFF.

CDR3 in DNA: TGTGCCAGCAGTTTGAGGACAGGGGGCCACAATGAGCAGTTCTTC. Translating gives CASSLRTGGHNEQFF. V and J are TRBV28 and TRBJ2-1; 11 positions match TRBD1. The germline V gene encodes CDR1 MDHEN and CDR2 SYDVKM. After removal of 3 bases from V and 5 bases from J, the junction contained 3 bases not matched to a gene. This CDR3 comprises 15 residues.

A single count supports this clone. The chain employs TRBV7-2 and TRBJ2-1; tentatively, D is TRBD1 (5 bases). CDR1 and CDR2 from the germline V gene are SGHTA and FQGNSA. V shed 1 base and J shed 4 bases, with 11 bases lying between them. The CDR3 is made up of 15 amino acids. CDR3 region: CASSLGQLGYNEQFF. The CDR3, as DNA: TGTGCCAGCAGCTTAGGACAGTTGGGGTACAATGAGCAGTTCTTC.

As concerns this clone: The sample has other DNA sequences that encode this CDR3 too. The chain couples TRBV20-1 to TRBJ2-1; possibly TRBD2 for D (5 bases). With 6 bases removed from V and 5 bases from J, the gap between germline ends came to 8 bases. Germline assignment: CDR1 DFQATT and CDR2 SNEGSKA (reference sequence). This CDR3 has 11 amino acids. In nucleotides, the CDR3 is TGCAGTGCCCGGGGTGACAATGAGCAGTTCTTC. Translating gives CSARGDNEQFF.

V gene TRBV18 combines with J gene TRBJ2-7; 10 bases are a match to TRBD2. The CDR3 is 17 residues long. Per germline, CDR1 KGHSH and CDR2 LQKENI. Germline trimming cut 4 bases from V and 1 base from J; bases unmatched to any gene: 10. The DNA of the CDR3 is TGTGCCAGCTCACGACCGGGACTAGCGTTATCTTCCTACGAGCAGTACTTC. Protein sequence: CASSRPGLALSSYEQYF.

The V call is TRBV4-1, the J call TRBJ2-1; 13 nucleotides line up with TRBD2. CDR3 length: 16 residues. With V trimmed by 4 bases and J by 5 bases, 5 bases remained unmatched. From germline, CDR1 is MGHRA and CDR2 YSYEKL. CDR3 loop: CASSLRTSGSHNEQFF. The CDR3 coding sequence is TGCGCCAGCAGCCTCCGGACTAGCGGGAGTCACAATGAGCAGTTCTTC.

The chain uses TRBV29-1 and TRBJ2-7; a weak D match, TRBD2 (5 bases). CDR1 and CDR2 (germline): SQVTM, ANQGSEA. The CDR3 is 15 amino acids. V was cut by 3 bases and J by 0 bases, with 15 bases left in between. The CDR3 loop reads CSVEGIGISSYEQYF. The CDR3 DNA sequence: TGCAGCGTTGAGGGGATCGGGATTAGCTCCTACGAGCAGTACTTC.

The CDR3 nucleotides are TGCAGCGTTGAGGAACGTCGGGGGAATGAGCAGTTCTTC. Translating gives CSVEERRGNEQFF. The V gene is TRBV29-1, the J gene TRBJ2-1; a possible D gene is TRBD2 (6 bases). Per the germline V gene, CDR1 is SQVTM and CDR2 is ANQGSEA. This CDR3 has 13 amino acids. Trimming shortened V by 3 bases and J by 7 bases, and 13 bases separated the two germline ends.

This clone was counted only a few times. The chain is built from TRBV5-1 and TRBJ2-1; D possibly corresponds to TRBD2 (5 bases). Germline V gene sequence: CDR1 SGHRS, CDR2 YFSETQ. Deletions cut 3 bases from V and 7 bases from J, with 8 bases between. The CDR3 runs 12 residues. The CDR3 DNA reads TGCGCCAGCAGCTACGGGGAGAATGAGCAGTTCTTC. Residues: CASSYGENEQFF. Full variable domain (outside the CDR3, taken from reference TRBV5-1 and TRBJ2-1): KAGVTQTPRYLIKTRGQQVTLSCSPISGHRSVSWYQQTPGQGLQFLFEYFSETQRNKGNFPGRFSGRQFSNSRSEMNVSTLELGDSALYLCASSYGENEQFFGPGTRLTVL.

This rearrangement joins TRBV25-1 to TRBJ2-7; D remains unclear. CDR3 length: 15 residues. The V gene's germline CDR1 is MGHDK and CDR2 SYGVNS. The V end was cut by 2 bases, the J end by 0 bases, with 11 bases between. CDR3 amino acids: CASSEGTRSSYEQYF. The CDR3 coding sequence is TGTGCCAGCAGTGAAGGTACCCGGAGCTCCTACGAGCAGTACTTC.

This clone was seen more than once but under ten times. The chain combines TRBV7-9 with TRBJ1-2; no reliable D call. V was shortened by 3 bases and J by 3 bases, with 14 bases between the two germline ends. Looked up from germline, CDR1 is SEHNR and CDR2 is FQNEAQ (reference sequence). The CDR3 is 15 residues long. The CDR3 DNA sequence: TGTGCCAGCAGCTTGAGCGCGGGTCTCGACTATGGCTACACCTTC. Its translation: CASSLSAGLDYGYTF.

This chain joins TRBV13 and TRBJ2-2, with 8 bases that match TRBD1. The germline V gene encodes CDR1 PRHDT and CDR2 FYEKMQ (reference sequence). V was clipped by 5 bases and J by 3 bases; unmatched bases: 2. The CDR3 contains 14 residues. This CDR3 reads CASSKDRDTGELFF. In nucleotides, the CDR3 is TGTGCCAGCAGCAAGGACAGGGACACCGGGGAGCTGTTTTTT.

This chain joins TRBV2 and TRBJ1-1, with 7 bases aligning to TRBD1. After removal of 9 bases from V and 0 bases from J, the junction contained 19 bases not matched to a gene. Germline CDR1 and CDR2: SNHLY and FYNNEI. The CDR3 is 18 amino acids. The CDR3 loop is CASRFLVRDSSLNTEAFF. The CDR3 region has the DNA TGTGCCAGTCGATTCTTGGTCCGGGACAGTAGCCTGAACACTGAAGCTTTCTTT.

The chain uses TRBV5-6 and TRBJ2-7; maybe TRBD1 (6 bases). CDR3 length: 16 amino acids. V was shortened by 3 bases and J by 1 base, with 17 bases between the two germline ends. Germline V CDR1 and CDR2: SGHDT, YYEEEE. The CDR3 nucleotides read TGTGCCAGCAGCTCGTTACAGGGTTGGAGTTCCTACGAGCAGTACTTC. Protein sequence: CASSSLQGWSSYEQYF.

The V and J genes are TRBV2 and TRBJ2-1, with D uncertain. The CDR3 has 13 amino acids. CDR1 SNHLY and CDR2 FYNNEI come from the germline V gene. Trimming shortened V by 0 bases and J by 7 bases, and 7 bases separated the two germline ends. CDR3 in DNA: TGTGCCAGCAGTGAAGCGCGAGTGAATGAGCAGTTCTTC. Amino acids: CASSEARVNEQFF.

The chain has TRBV27 and TRBJ2-7; TRBD1 aligns across 8 bases. Trimming removed 5 bases from V and 4 bases from J; junction bases left unmatched: 7. Germline V CDR1 and CDR2: MNHEY, SMNVEV (reference sequence). The CDR3 is made up of 14 amino acids. CDR3 region: CASSRRGQGYEQYF. In nucleotides, the CDR3 is TGTGCCAGCAGTAGACGAGGACAGGGTTACGAGCAGTACTTC.

This clone was seen once. Other DNA sequences of this sample code for an identical CDR3. This rearrangement joins TRBV18 to TRBJ1-3; weak D call: TRBD1 (6 bases). Trimming stripped 2 bases from V and 0 bases from J, with 8 bases between. Germline CDR1 is KGHSH and CDR2 is LQKENI. This CDR3 contains 15 residues. The DNA of the CDR3 is TGTGCCAGCTCACCAACAGGGCCCTCTGGAAACACCATATATTTT. As protein: CASSPTGPSGNTIYF.

The rearrangement links TRBV6-5 to TRBJ2-2; D is ambiguous. V was clipped by 7 bases and J by 0 bases, with 9 bases between them. The germline V gene encodes CDR1 MNHEY and CDR2 SVGAGI. The CDR3 sequence is 14 residues long. CDR3 amino acids: CASNTQTNTGELFF. As DNA, the CDR3 is TGTGCCAGCAATACCCAGACGAACACCGGGGAGCTGTTTTTT.

This chain's CDR3 is CASSRLAGRAKKETQYF. In nucleotides, the CDR3 is TGTGCCAGCAGCCGACTAGCGGGACGGGCCAAGAAAGAGACCCAGTACTTC. The J gene is TRBJ2-5, the V gene TRBV7-9; 11 nucleotides match TRBD2. Looked up from germline, CDR1 is SEHNR and CDR2 is FQNEAQ (reference sequence). This CDR3 region has 17 residues. Unmatched junction bases numbered 11, after V lost 5 bases and J lost 3 bases.

This clone was counted between two and nine times. V is TRBV28 and J is TRBJ1-2; no reliable D call. This CDR3 contains 11 residues. V was trimmed by 3 bases and J by 8 bases, leaving 7 bases between them. Germline V gives CDR1 MDHEN, CDR2 SYDVKM. The CDR3 loop is CASSFPPGYTF. The CDR3, as DNA: TGTGCCAGCAGTTTTCCCCCAGGCTACACCTTC.

There are a few counts of this clone. The chain has TRBV4-3 and TRBJ1-4, with 7 bases that match TRBD1. The CDR3 sequence is 17 residues long. Germline CDR1 and CDR2: LGHNA and YSLEER. The ends lost 3 bases at V and 5 bases at J; junction bases unmatched: 12. The CDR3 sequence is CASSQGTDAIPNEKLFF. CDR3 sequence (DNA): TGCGCCAGCAGCCAGGGGACAGACGCTATACCCAATGAAAAACTGTTTTTT.